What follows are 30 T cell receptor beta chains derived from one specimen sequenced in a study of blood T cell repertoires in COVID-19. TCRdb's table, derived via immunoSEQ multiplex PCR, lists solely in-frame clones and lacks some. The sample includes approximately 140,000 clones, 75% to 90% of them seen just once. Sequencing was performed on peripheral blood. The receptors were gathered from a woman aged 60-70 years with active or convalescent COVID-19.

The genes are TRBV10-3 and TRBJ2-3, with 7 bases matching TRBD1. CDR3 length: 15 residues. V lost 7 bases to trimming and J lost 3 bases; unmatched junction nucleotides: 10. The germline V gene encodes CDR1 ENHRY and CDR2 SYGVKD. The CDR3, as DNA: TGTGCCATCACCGAAGACAGGGTTCGTACAGATACGCAGTATTTT. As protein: CAITEDRVRTDTQYF.

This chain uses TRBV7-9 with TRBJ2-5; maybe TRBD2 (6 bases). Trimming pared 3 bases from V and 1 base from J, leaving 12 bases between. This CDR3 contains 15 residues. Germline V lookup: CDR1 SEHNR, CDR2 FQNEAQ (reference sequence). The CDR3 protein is CASSLGGVTQETQYF. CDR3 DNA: TGTGCCAGCAGCTTGGGCGGGGTGACCCAAGAGACCCAGTACTTC. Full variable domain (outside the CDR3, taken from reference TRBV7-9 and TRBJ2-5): DTGVSQNPRHKITKRGQNVTFRCDPISEHNRLYWYRQTLGQGPEFLTYFQNEAQLEKSRLLSDRFSAERPKGSFSTLEIQRTEQGDSAMYLCASSLGGVTQETQYFGPGTRLLVL.

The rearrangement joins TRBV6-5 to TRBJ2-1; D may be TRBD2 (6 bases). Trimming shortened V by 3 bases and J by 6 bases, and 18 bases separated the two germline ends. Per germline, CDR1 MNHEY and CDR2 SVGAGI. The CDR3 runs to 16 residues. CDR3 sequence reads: CASSYWDSTESNEQFF. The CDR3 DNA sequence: TGTGCCAGCAGTTATTGGGACTCAACGGAAAGCAATGAGCAGTTCTTC.

Here the CDR3 reads CASSPGQSSGNTIYF. In DNA, the CDR3 is TGTGCCAGCAGCCCGGGACAGAGCTCTGGAAACACCATATATTTT. The chain couples TRBV7-9 to TRBJ1-3; 7 positions agree with TRBD1. This CDR3 spans 15 amino acids. Germline V gene data show CDR1 as SEHNR and CDR2 as FQNEAQ (reference sequence). V lost 5 bases, J lost 0 bases, and 4 bases stayed unmatched.

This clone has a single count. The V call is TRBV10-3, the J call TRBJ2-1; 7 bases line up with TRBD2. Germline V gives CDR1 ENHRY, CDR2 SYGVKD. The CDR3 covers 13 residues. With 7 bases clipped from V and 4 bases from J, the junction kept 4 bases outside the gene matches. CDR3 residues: CAITSGRYNEQFF. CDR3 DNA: TGTGCCATCACTAGCGGTCGGTACAATGAGCAGTTCTTC.

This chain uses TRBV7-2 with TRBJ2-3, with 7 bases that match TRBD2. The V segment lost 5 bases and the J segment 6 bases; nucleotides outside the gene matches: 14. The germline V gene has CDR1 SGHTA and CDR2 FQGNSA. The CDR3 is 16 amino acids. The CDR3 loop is CASSKTSVREADTQYF. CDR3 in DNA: TGTGCCAGCAGCAAAACTAGCGTACGTGAGGCGGATACGCAGTATTTT.

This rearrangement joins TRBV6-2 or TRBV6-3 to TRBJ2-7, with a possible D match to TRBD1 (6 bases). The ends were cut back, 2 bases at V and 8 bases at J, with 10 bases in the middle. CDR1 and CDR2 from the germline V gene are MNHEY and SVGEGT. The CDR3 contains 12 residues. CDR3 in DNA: TGTGCCAGCAGTTACCCCCAGGGGAAGCAGTACTTC. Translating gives CASSYPQGKQYF.

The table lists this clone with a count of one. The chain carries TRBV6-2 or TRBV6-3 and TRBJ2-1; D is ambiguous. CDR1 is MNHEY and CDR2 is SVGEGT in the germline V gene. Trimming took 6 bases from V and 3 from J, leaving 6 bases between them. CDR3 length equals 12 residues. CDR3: CASSKSYNEQFF. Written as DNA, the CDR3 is TGTGCCAGCAGCAAGAGCTACAATGAGCAGTTCTTC.

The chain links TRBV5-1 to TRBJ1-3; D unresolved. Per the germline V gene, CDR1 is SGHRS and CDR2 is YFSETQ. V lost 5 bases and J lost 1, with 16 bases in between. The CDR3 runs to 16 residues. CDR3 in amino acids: CASSQSQAPSGNTIYF. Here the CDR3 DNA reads TGCGCCAGCAGTCAATCTCAGGCTCCATCTGGAAACACCATATATTTT.

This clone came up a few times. CDR3 in DNA: TGTGCCAGCAGCTTCGACTCCCCGGGGCAGGGGGCTTTCTTT. As protein: CASSFDSPGQGAFF. V and J are TRBV7-9 and TRBJ1-1; D possibly corresponds to TRBD1 (6 bases). The CDR3 totals 14 residues. Trimming took 3 bases from V and 11 from J, leaving 19 bases between them. CDR1 is SEHNR and CDR2 is FQNEAQ in the germline V gene (reference sequence).

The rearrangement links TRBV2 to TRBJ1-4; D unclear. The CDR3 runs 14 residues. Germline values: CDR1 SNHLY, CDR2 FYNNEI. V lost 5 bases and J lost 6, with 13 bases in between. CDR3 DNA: TGTGCCAGCAGTACGTCCCCGAGGGATGAAAAACTGTTTTTT. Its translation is CASSTSPRDEKLFF.

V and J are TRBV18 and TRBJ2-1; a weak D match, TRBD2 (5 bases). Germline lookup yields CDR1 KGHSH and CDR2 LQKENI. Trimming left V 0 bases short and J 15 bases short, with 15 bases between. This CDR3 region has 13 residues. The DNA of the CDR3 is TGTGCCAGCTCACCACCGAACGGGGAAGGAACGTTCTTC. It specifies CASSPPNGEGTFF.

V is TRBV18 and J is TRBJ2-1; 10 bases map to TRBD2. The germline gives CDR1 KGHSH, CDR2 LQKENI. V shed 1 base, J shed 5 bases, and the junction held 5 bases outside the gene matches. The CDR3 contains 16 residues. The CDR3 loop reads CASSPLERGGNNEQFF. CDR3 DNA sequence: TGTGCCAGCTCACCACTCGAGCGGGGGGGCAACAATGAGCAGTTCTTC.

The CDR3 is CASSLLNEGTEQFF. The CDR3 DNA follows: TGTGCCAGCAGCTTATTAAACGAGGGCACTGAGCAGTTCTTC. The V and J genes are TRBV7-3 and TRBJ2-1, with D maybe TRBD2 (5 bases). Trimming cost V 2 bases and J 9 bases, with 14 bases left between them. The CDR3 loop spans 14 amino acids. CDR1 and CDR2 from the germline V gene are SGHTA and FQGTGA.

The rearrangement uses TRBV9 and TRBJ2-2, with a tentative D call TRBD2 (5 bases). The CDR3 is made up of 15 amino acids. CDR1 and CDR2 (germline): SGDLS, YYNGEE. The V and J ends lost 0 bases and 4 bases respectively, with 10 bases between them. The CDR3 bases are TGTGCCAGCAGCGTAGCTGGGGAGAGCACCGGGGAGCTGTTTTTT. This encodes CASSVAGESTGELFF.

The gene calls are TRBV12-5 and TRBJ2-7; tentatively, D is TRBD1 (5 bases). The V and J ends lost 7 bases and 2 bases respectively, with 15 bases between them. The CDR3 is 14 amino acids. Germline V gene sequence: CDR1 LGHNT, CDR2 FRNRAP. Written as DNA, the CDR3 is TGTGCTAGTGCAGGTACAGGAGATCCCTACGAGCAGTACTTC. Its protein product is CASAGTGDPYEQYF.

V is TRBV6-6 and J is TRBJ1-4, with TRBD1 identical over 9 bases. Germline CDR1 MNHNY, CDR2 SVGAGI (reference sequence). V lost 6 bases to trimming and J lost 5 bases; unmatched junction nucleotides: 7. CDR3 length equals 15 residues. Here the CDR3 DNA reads TGTGCCAGCAGCCCTAGACAGGGGGGAAATGAAAAACTGTTTTTT. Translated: CASSPRQGGNEKLFF.

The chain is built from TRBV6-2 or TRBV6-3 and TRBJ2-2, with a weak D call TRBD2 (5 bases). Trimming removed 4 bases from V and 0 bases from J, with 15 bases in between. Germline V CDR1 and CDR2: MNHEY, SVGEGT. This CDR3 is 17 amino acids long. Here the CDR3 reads CASSSPGSSPNTGELFF. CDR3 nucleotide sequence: TGTGCCAGCAGTTCGCCGGGGTCGAGCCCGAACACCGGGGAGCTGTTTTTT.

CDR3 amino acids: CASSQEPVGGNTIYF. For the CDR3, the DNA is TGCGCCAGCAGCCAAGAGCCGGTCGGTGGAAACACCATATATTTT. This chain connects TRBV4-3 to TRBJ1-3; D uncertain. The CDR3 totals 15 residues. Trimming pared 0 bases from V and 3 bases from J, leaving 9 bases between. In germline, CDR1 is LGHNA, CDR2 YSLEER.

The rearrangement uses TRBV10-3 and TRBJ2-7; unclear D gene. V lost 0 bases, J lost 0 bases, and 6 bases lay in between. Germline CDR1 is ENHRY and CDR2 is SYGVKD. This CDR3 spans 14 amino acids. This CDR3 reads CAISESTASYEQYF. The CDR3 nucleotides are TGTGCCATCAGTGAGTCCACAGCCTCCTACGAGCAGTACTTC.

In nucleotides, the CDR3 is TGTGCTAGTGGTTTGGGTGTCCGGGGGGCCACTGAAGCTTTCTTT. This sequence encodes CASGLGVRGATEAFF. The chain employs TRBV12-5 and TRBJ1-1, with a tentative D call TRBD1 (6 bases). Between the trimmed V and J ends, which lost 1 base and 4 bases, there was a span of 13 bases. There are 15 residues in the CDR3. Germline loops: CDR1 LGHNT, CDR2 FRNRAP.

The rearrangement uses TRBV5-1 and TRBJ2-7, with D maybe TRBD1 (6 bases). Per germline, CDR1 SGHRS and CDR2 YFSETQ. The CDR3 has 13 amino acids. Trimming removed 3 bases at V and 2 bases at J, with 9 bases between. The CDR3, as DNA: TGCGCCAGCAGCTCCGGACAGACCTACGAGCAGTACTTC. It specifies CASSSGQTYEQYF.

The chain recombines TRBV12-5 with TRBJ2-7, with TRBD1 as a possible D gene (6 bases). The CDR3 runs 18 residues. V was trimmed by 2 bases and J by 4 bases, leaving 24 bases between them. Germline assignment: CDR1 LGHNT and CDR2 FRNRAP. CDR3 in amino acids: CASGLTQGTLLSTYEQYF. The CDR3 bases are TGTGCTAGTGGTTTGACGCAGGGGACCTTACTTTCGACGTACGAGCAGTACTTC.

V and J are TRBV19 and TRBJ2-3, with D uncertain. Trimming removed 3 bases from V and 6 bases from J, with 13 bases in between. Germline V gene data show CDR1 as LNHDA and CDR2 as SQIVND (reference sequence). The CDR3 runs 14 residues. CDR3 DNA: TGTGCCAGTAGTATGGTAAGAGTGATGGATACGCAGTATTTT. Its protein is CASSMVRVMDTQYF.

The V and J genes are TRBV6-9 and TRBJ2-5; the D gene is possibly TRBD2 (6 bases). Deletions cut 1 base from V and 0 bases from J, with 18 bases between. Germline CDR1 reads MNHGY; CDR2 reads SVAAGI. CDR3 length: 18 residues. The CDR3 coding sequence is TGTGCCAGCAGTTATTGCGTACGGGGGACTCGGTACCAAGAGACCCAGTACTTC. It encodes CASSYCVRGTRYQETQYF.

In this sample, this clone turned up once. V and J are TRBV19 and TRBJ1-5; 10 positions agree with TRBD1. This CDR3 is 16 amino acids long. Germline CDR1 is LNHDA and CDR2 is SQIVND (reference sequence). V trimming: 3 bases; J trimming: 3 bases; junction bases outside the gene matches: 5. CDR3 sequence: CASSIRTGGLNQPQHF. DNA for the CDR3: TGTGCCAGTAGTATCCGGACAGGGGGGCTCAATCAGCCCCAGCATTTT.

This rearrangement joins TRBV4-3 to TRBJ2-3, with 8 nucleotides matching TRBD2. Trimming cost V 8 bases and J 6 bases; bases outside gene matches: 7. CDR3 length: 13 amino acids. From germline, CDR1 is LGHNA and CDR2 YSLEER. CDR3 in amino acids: CASSGGAVDTQYF. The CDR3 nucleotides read TGCGCCAGCTCCGGGGGGGCCGTTGATACGCAGTATTTT.

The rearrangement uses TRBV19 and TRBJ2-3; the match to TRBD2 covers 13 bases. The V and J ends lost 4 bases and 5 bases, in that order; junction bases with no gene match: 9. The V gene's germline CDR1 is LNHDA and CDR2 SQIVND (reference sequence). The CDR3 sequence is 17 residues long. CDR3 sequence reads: CASSTTRLAGGQDTQYF. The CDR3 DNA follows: TGTGCCAGTAGTACAACCAGACTAGCGGGGGGACAAGATACGCAGTATTTT.

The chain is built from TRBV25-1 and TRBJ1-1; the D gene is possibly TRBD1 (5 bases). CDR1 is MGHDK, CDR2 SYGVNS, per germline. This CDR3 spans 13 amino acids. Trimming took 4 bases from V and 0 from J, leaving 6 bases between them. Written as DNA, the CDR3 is TGTGCCAGCAGTGGGGGCTTGAACACTGAAGCTTTCTTT. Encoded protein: CASSGGLNTEAFF.

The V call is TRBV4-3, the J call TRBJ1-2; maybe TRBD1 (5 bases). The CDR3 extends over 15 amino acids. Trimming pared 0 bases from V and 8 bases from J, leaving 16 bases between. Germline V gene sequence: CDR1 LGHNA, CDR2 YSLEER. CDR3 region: CASSQDRRQSAGYTF. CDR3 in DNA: TGCGCCAGCAGCCAAGATCGCCGACAGTCGGCGGGCTACACCTTC.